The 13 T cell receptor beta chains below come from one sample, sequenced in a study of blood T cells in healthy people across ages. Primers used in a second PCR of roughly 7 to 11 cycles were a sample-barcoded 5' primer and a J-beta primer mix. TCRdb passed the 5' RACE reads through MiXCR, listing each CDR3 protein once. The sample gives 1.2 million to 1.5 million distinct CDR3 sequences, roughly 64% of which show up once; over 5.5% is in the top ten. The specimen sequenced was blood. Receptors originate from a man younger than 35 in good health.

The V gene is TRBV7-9, the J gene TRBJ2-3, with D unresolved. Germline loops: CDR1 SEHNR, CDR2 FQNEAQ (reference sequence). CDR3 size: 13 residues. V shed 0 bases and J shed 7 bases, with 8 bases lying between them. The CDR3 region is CASSLALNHTQYF. The DNA for the CDR3 is TGTGCCAGCAGCTTAGCGCTGAACCATACGCAGTATTTT.

V gene TRBV7-2 combines with J gene TRBJ2-7, with a possible D match to TRBD2 (6 bases). Germline V gives CDR1 SGHTA, CDR2 FQGNSA. V gave up 3 bases and J gave up 2 bases, with 20 bases separating them. This CDR3 contains 17 residues. In DNA form, the CDR3 reads TGTGCCAGCAGCTTTGCGCATGGCGGGAAGGGTGCCTACGAGCAGTACTTC. Its translation is CASSFAHGGKGAYEQYF.

The chain couples TRBV13 to TRBJ2-3; D call uncertain. The CDR3 contains 14 residues. V was cut by 7 bases and J by 5 bases, with 16 bases left in between. The germline gives CDR1 PRHDT, CDR2 FYEKMQ (reference sequence). The CDR3 sequence: CASTRMLRGDTQYF. For the CDR3, the DNA is TGTGCCAGCACCCGGATGCTTCGAGGAGATACGCAGTATTTT.

V and J are TRBV14 and TRBJ2-7, with D perhaps matching TRBD1 (7 bases). The assigned J gene may be wrong: the sequence end matches TRBJ2-5 better. CDR3 length: 15 amino acids. Germline V gives CDR1 SGHDN, CDR2 FVKESK. The CDR3 DNA sequence: TGTGCCAGCAGCCCGGTTGGAGGGGGCTCTCGGACCCAGTACTTC. This gives the protein CASSPVGGGSRTQYF.

This clonotype was recorded at least ten times. CDR3 DNA sequence: TGTGCCAGCAGCTCACCCTCGGGACAGCTCAATTACGAGCAGTACTTC. Translation gives CASSSPSGQLNYEQYF. This chain joins TRBV7-2 and TRBJ2-7; TRBD1 agrees at 7 bases. J gave up 4 bases and V 4 bases, and 13 bases lay outside the gene matches. Germline CDR1 is SGHTA and CDR2 is FQGNSA. This CDR3 has 16 residues.

In its sample, this clonotype was seen once. As DNA, the CDR3 is TGCGCCAGCAGCCTATCGACAGGGGACCACGGGGAGCTGTTTTTT. It specifies CASSLSTGDHGELFF. The chain employs TRBV5-1 and TRBJ2-2; 8 nucleotides match TRBD1. V lost 4 bases, J lost 7 bases, and 9 bases stayed unmatched. Looked up from germline, CDR1 is SGHRS and CDR2 is YFSETQ. The CDR3 extends over 15 amino acids. The full variable domain, with the rest looked up from reference TRBV5-1 and TRBJ2-2, is KAGVTQTPRYLIKTRGQQVTLSCSPISGHRSVSWYQQTPGQGLQFLFEYFSETQRNKGNFPGRFSGRQFSNSRSEMNVSTLELGDSALYLCASSLSTGDHGELFFGEGSRLTVL.

The chain links TRBV13 to TRBJ1-6, with D perhaps TRBD1 (5 bases). CDR1 PRHDT and CDR2 FYEKMQ come from the germline V gene (reference sequence). CDR3 length equals 13 residues. V was cut by 5 bases and J by 11 bases, with 13 bases left in between. CDR3: CASSPRQNAPLHF. The CDR3 DNA sequence: TGTGCCAGCAGCCCCCGACAGAATGCACCCCTCCACTTT.

The chain carries TRBV6-5 and TRBJ1-5; D not certain. CDR3 length equals 13 residues. Trimming cost V 0 bases and J 4 bases, with 4 bases left between them. Germline CDR1 reads MNHEY; CDR2 reads SVGAGI. The CDR3 DNA reads TGTGCCAGCAGTTACTCAAAAAATCAGCCCCAGCATTTT. Translation: CASSYSKNQPQHF.

The chain has TRBV6-1 and TRBJ2-3; D is tentatively TRBD1 or TRBD2 (5 bases each). V was pared by 5 bases and J by 2 bases, with 14 bases between. Germline V gene lookup returns CDR1 MNHNS and CDR2 SASEGT. The CDR3 has 15 residues. The CDR3 is CASSQPGTITDTQYF. CDR3 bases: TGTGCCAGCAGTCAACCGGGGACGATCACAGATACGCAGTATTTT.

The chain is built from TRBV12-3 or TRBV12-4 and TRBJ2-1; 7 bases match TRBD2. Unmatched junction bases numbered 8, after V lost 1 base and J lost 8 bases. This CDR3 has 15 amino acids. In DNA form, the CDR3 reads TGTGCCAGCAGTTTAGAGGCGACTAGCTTAGATGAGCAGTTCTTC. Protein: CASSLEATSLDEQFF.

The chain is built from TRBV12-3 or TRBV12-4 and TRBJ2-6, with D possibly being TRBD1 (6 bases). CDR3 size: 16 residues. Deletions cut 5 bases from V and 0 bases from J, with 11 bases between. The CDR3 is CASSMDSPSGANVLTF. CDR3 DNA: TGTGCCAGCAGTATGGACAGCCCCTCTGGGGCCAACGTCCTGACTTTC.

This clonotype was counted only a few times. The chain is built from TRBV15 and TRBJ1-4; 7 bases fit TRBD1. CDR1 LNHNV and CDR2 YYDKDF come from the germline V gene (reference sequence). The length of the CDR3 is 14 residues. V shed 7 bases and J 5 bases; nucleotides not matched to a gene: 7. The DNA of the CDR3 is TGTGCCACCAAGACGGGGGACAGCAATGAAAAACTGTTTTTT. Protein: CATKTGDSNEKLFF.

V gene TRBV4-2 combines with J gene TRBJ2-3, with 9 bases lining up with TRBD2. V gave up 0 bases and J gave up 3 bases; unmatched junction bases: 4. CDR3 length equals 16 residues. Per the germline V gene, CDR1 is LGHNA and CDR2 is YNFKEQ. The CDR3 region has the DNA TGTGCCAGCAGCCAAGATGGGCTAGCGGGGACAGATACGCAGTATTTT. Translated: CASSQDGLAGTDTQYF.